This entry describes one T cell receptor beta chain. These data originate in a study of shared clonotypes between healthy human individuals. V lost 5 bases and J 0 bases, leaving 9 bases between the germline ends. Looked up from germline, CDR1 is SGDLS and CDR2 is YYNGEE. The CDR3 extends over 14 amino acids. Investigators spread the genomic DNA of each subset evenly over several immunoSEQ plates. Assay used: immunoSEQ multiplex PCR; TCRdb lists only in-frame clones, some missing. This sample has about 690,000 clones; roughly 88% occur once, and the top ten carry 34%. The V call is TRBV9, the J call TRBJ1-5, with a weak D call TRBD1 (5 bases). Source material: memory CD8+ T cells from PBMCs. Noted subset: CD45RO+ cells pooled with CCR7-negative TemRA cells. This TCR was sampled from a man younger than 35 in good health. Some clones in this sample may be carry-over from other donors' samples. The CDR3 protein is CASSGDGSNQPQHF. The CDR3 DNA reads as TGTGCCAGCAGTGGGGACGGTAGCAATCAGCCCCAGCATTTT. The variable domain in full, completed from reference TRBV9 and TRBJ1-5, reads DSGVTQTPKHLITATGQRVTLRCSPRSGDLSVYWYQQSLDQGLQFLIQYYNGEERAKGNILERFSAQQFPDLHSELNLSSLELGDSALYFCASSGDGSNQPQHFGDGTRLSIL.